These T cell receptor beta chains were read from a single sample in a study of blood T cell repertoires in COVID-19. Only in-frame clones appear in the TCRdb table, and some are missing; sequencing was by immunoSEQ multiplex PCR. The sample records roughly 180,000 clones, 76% being singletons. The specimen was peripheral blood. These receptors were taken from a woman in her forties or fifties with active or convalescent COVID-19. Both conserved end residues are part of each CDR3. D genes are given only for firm matches. Rows give clone size only sometimes, using once, few, many, or a class for an expanded clone.

j_gene	v_gene	d_gene	abundance	CDR3nt	CDR3aa
TRBJ2-2	TRBV25-1	TRBD2	NA	TGTGCCAGCAGTGGCCGGGGGGGGGCCCCGAACACCGGGGAGCTGTTTTTT	CASSGRGGAPNTGELFF
TRBJ1-4	TRBV7-2	NA	NA	TGTGCCAGCAGCTTAGGGCAGACTCCTAATGAAAAACTGTTTTTT	CASSLGQTPNEKLFF
TRBJ2-7	TRBV6-5	NA	NA	TGTGCCAGCACACGACAGGTACTCTCCTACGAGCAGTACTTC	CASTRQVLSYEQYF
TRBJ1-1	TRBV7-9	TRBD1	NA	TGTGCCAGCAGCCCCATTATCGGGACAGATACTTTCTTT	CASSPIIGTDTFF
TRBJ1-2	TRBV30	TRBD1	NA	TGTGCCTGGAGTGCGACCTACGGGACAGTACACGGCTACACCTTC	CAWSATYGTVHGYTF
TRBJ2-5	TRBV24-1	TRBD2	NA	TGTGCCACCAGTGATCCCACAGGTCTAGCGGGAGCAGAGACCCAGTACTTC	CATSDPTGLAGAETQYF
TRBJ1-1	TRBV30	TRBD1	NA	TGTGCCTGGAGTGTACGTACAGGGGGTACCCTTGTTGCTTTCTTT	CAWSVRTGGTLVAFF
TRBJ1-4	TRBV18	TRBD1	NA	TGTGCCAGCTCCACAGGGGGTCCCAGTCTTATCAGCCCAACTAATGAAAAACTGTTTTTT	CASSTGGPSLISPTNEKLFF
TRBJ2-2	TRBV5-4	TRBD1	NA	TGTGCCAGCAGCTCACCGACAGGGACCAACACCGGGGAGCTGTTTTTT	CASSSPTGTNTGELFF
TRBJ2-3	TRBV9	TRBD2	NA	TGTGCCAGCAGCGAGACTAGCGGGGGTACATTCGGAGATACGCAGTATTTT	CASSETSGGTFGDTQYF
TRBJ2-3	TRBV4-3	NA	NA	TGCGCCAGCAGCCTGGACGGGGGGCGAGCGGGGACTCGCACAGATACGCAGTATTTT	CASSLDGGRAGTRTDTQYF
TRBJ2-5	TRBV7-2	TRBD1	NA	TGTGCCAGCAGCTTAGTCGGGACAGGGGACCAAGAGACCCAGTACTTC	CASSLVGTGDQETQYF
TRBJ2-7	TRBV6-1	TRBD1	NA	TGTGCCAGCAGTGAAGGGCTGAACAGGGGTAACAACGAGCAGTACTTC	CASSEGLNRGNNEQYF
TRBJ2-5	TRBV19	TRBD2	NA	TGTGCCAGTAGTATAGCAGCGGGGGAAGAGACCCAGTACTTC	CASSIAAGEETQYF
TRBJ2-1	TRBV5-6	TRBD1	NA	TGTGCCAGCAGCCCCGGGACAGGGGGGATCAATGAGCAGTTCTTC	CASSPGTGGINEQFF
TRBJ2-7	TRBV6-4	TRBD2	NA	TGTGCCAGCAACCCATTCCCCCGACTAGCGGACTCCTACGAGCAGTACTTC	CASNPFPRLADSYEQYF
TRBJ1-3	TRBV7-9	TRBD1	NA	TGTGCCAGCAGCTTAGCAGGGGGCCAGGGAAACACCATATATTTT	CASSLAGGQGNTIYF
TRBJ1-1	TRBV7-2	TRBD1	NA	TGTGCCAGCAGCTTAACAGGGGTGACTGAAGCTTTCTTT	CASSLTGVTEAFF
TRBJ2-3	TRBV7-8	TRBD2	few	TGTGCCAGCAGCTCCCAAGCGGGAGGGAGCACAGATACGCAGTATTTT	CASSSQAGGSTDTQYF
TRBJ1-1	TRBV6-6	TRBD1	few	TGTGCCAGCAGTTCAAACGACAGGGGGAACACTGAAGCTTTCTTT	CASSSNDRGNTEAFF
TRBJ2-7	TRBV19	TRBD2	NA	TGTGCCAGTAGTATCCGACTAGCGGGAGGAAAGGGGGGGTACGAGCAGTACTTC	CASSIRLAGGKGGYEQYF
TRBJ1-2	TRBV30	NA	NA	TGTGCCTGGAGTGTACGAGTTTATGGCTACACCTTC	CAWSVRVYGYTF
TRBJ2-5	TRBV11-2	TRBD1	NA	TGTGCCAGCAGCTTAGGTGAATCAGGGGGTCCCTACCAAGAGACCCAGTACTTC	CASSLGESGGPYQETQYF
TRBJ2-3	TRBV5-1	TRBD2	NA	TGCGCCAGCAGCCCCGGGACTAGCGGGGCCGATACGCAGTATTTT	CASSPGTSGADTQYF
TRBJ1-5	TRBV28	TRBD1	NA	TGTGCCAGCAGAGGGCAGGGGGCTAGGGCCCAGCATTTT	CASRGQGARAQHF
TRBJ2-2	TRBV28	TRBD2	once	TGTGCCAGCAAATTAGCGGGCCGAAACACCGGGGAGCTGTTTTTT	CASKLAGRNTGELFF
TRBJ1-2	TRBV15	NA	NA	TGTGCCACCAGCAGAGGGCCCGGGAAGGGCTATGGCTACACCTTC	CATSRGPGKGYGYTF
TRBJ2-7	TRBV5-4	NA	NA	TGTGCCAGCAGCCAAACACCATCCTACGAGCAGTACTTC	CASSQTPSYEQYF
TRBJ1-2	TRBV4-3	TRBD1	NA	TGCGCCAGCAGCCAAGACAGGGGGGAGTATGGCTACACCTTC	CASSQDRGEYGYTF
TRBJ1-6	TRBV4-3	TRBD1	NA	TGCGCCAGCAGCCAAGATACAGGGGTGGATTCACCCCTCCACTTT	CASSQDTGVDSPLHF
TRBJ2-5	TRBV7-2	TRBD2	NA	TGTGCCAGCAGCTCCCGCGGGGGGGCGGGGTGGATTGGGGAGACCCAGTACTTC	CASSSRGGAGWIGETQYF
TRBJ1-2	TRBV12-5	TRBD1	few	TGTGCTAGTGGTTTGTGGGGGACAGGCCATGGCTACACCTTC	CASGLWGTGHGYTF
TRBJ2-1	TRBV28	NA	NA	TGTGCCAGCAGGCATCCGTTCATTAGCTCCTACAATGAGCAGTTCTTC	CASRHPFISSYNEQFF
TRBJ2-7	TRBV7-6	NA	NA	TGTGCCAGCAGCCCCGGGGGCGGGGGTTCCCTCTACGAGCAGTACTTC	CASSPGGGGSLYEQYF
TRBJ1-2	TRBV5-8	TRBD1	NA	TGTGCCAGCAGCCCCGGGACAGGGGCCTATGGCTACACCTTC	CASSPGTGAYGYTF
TRBJ1-1	TRBV7-2	NA	NA	TGTGCCAGCAGCTCCGGGACTCTCAGGGAAGCTTTCTTT	CASSSGTLREAFF
TRBJ2-5	TRBV9	TRBD1	NA	TGTGCCAGCAGCTATTCCGGGACAGGGGGCGGAGAGACCCAGTACTTC	CASSYSGTGGGETQYF
TRBJ2-5	TRBV18	TRBD2	once	TGTGCCAGCTCACCGTACGGGGGGGCGGAGCAAGAGACCCAGTACTTC	CASSPYGGAEQETQYF
TRBJ2-2	TRBV19	TRBD1	NA	TGTGCCAGTAGTAATACTAGGACAGGGGGCAACACCGGGGAGCTGTTTTTT	CASSNTRTGGNTGELFF
TRBJ1-3	TRBV9	NA	NA	TGTGCCAGCAGCGTAGGCAACAGTGGAAACACCATATATTTT	CASSVGNSGNTIYF
TRBJ2-3	TRBV6-4	NA	once	TGTGCCAGCAGTGAAGAGGTTGGAGGGGGCACAGATACGCAGTATTTT	CASSEEVGGGTDTQYF
TRBJ2-5	TRBV7-2	TRBD1	NA	TGTGCCAGCAGCTTCGACAGGGGGCAGACAGAGACCCAGTACTTC	CASSFDRGQTETQYF
TRBJ2-5	TRBV4-1	NA	NA	TGCGCCAGCAGCCAAGGGGAGGTAGGGACAGTACAAGAGACCCAGTACTTC	CASSQGEVGTVQETQYF
TRBJ1-6	TRBV11-2	NA	NA	TGTGCCAGCAGCTTAGATGGTGGGGAGAACTCACCCCTCCACTTT	CASSLDGGENSPLHF
TRBJ2-7	TRBV28	NA	NA	TGTGCCAGCAGTTTATCGGTGTTTGTCCTCCATGAGCAGTACTTC	CASSLSVFVLHEQYF
TRBJ1-6	TRBV7-2	NA	few	TGTGCCAGCAGCTTAGCCGGGGGGTACAACTCACCCCTCCACTTT	CASSLAGGYNSPLHF
TRBJ1-4	TRBV6-2/TRBV6-3	NA	NA	TGTGCCAGCAGTAGCGGCTCTACGGGTGAAAAACTGTTTTTT	CASSSGSTGEKLFF
TRBJ2-5	TRBV2	NA	few	TGTGCCAGCAGTGAAAGGCGGGGGCTAGAGACCCAGTACTTC	CASSERRGLETQYF
TRBJ2-2	TRBV4-3	TRBD2	few	TGCGCCAGCAGCCACCGTGGGGGGGGTCCCGGGGAGCTGTTTTTT	CASSHRGGGPGELFF
TRBJ1-3	TRBV6-5	NA	NA	TGTGCCAGCAGCAAGGACAGTTCTGGAAACACCATATATTTT	CASSKDSSGNTIYF
TRBJ2-1	TRBV19	NA	once	TGTGCCAGTAGTAGGCCGTACAATGAGCAGTTCTTC	CASSRPYNEQFF
TRBJ2-1	TRBV28	TRBD2	few	TGTGCCAGCAGTCTTATAGCGGGAGGTGGGTGGAATGAGCAGTTCTTC	CASSLIAGGGWNEQFF
TRBJ1-2	TRBV11-2	NA	few	TGTGCCAGCAGCTTAGCCAGGGAGGATGGCTACACCTTC	CASSLAREDGYTF
TRBJ2-2	TRBV7-3	NA	NA	TGTGCCAGCAGCTTTTGGACGGGATCTGAGGGGGAGCTGTTTTTT	CASSFWTGSEGELFF
TRBJ2-3	TRBV7-2	TRBD2	NA	TGTGCCAGCAGCCGCGCGAGCGGGGGGGCCTCAGATACGCAGTATTTT	CASSRASGGASDTQYF